This T cell receptor beta chain was recovered during a study of identifying expanded T cells in peripheral blood. Using immunoSEQ multiplex PCR, the repertoire was profiled, and TCRdb retains in-frame clones only, with some absent. Of around 78,000 clones in the sample, around four fifths were seen once. Between the trimmed V and J ends, which lost 2 bases and 6 bases, there was a span of 1 base. CDR3 size: 10 residues. From germline, CDR1 is ENHRY and CDR2 SYGVKD. Sequencing was performed on blood. The genes are TRBV10-3 and TRBJ1-2; D is unresolved. The source of this sequence is a person aged 18-69 years in good health. For the CDR3, the DNA is TGTGCCATCAGTGAGAATGGCTACACCTTC. It specifies CAISENGYTF.